This TCR beta chain was sequenced during a study of T cells in Graves' hyperthyroidism and ophthalmopathy. This clonotype was observed many times. What it recognizes is unknown. Study observations and caveats: Blood held most thyroid clonotypes expanded above 0.001 frequency.

Patients aged 18 to 65 with hyperthyroidism were newly diagnosed, with duration under 2 months. The CDR3 regions of TCR beta were amplified from RNA transcripts. HTBI primers were employed in a first-round RT-PCR of the TCR CDR3. TCRdb reanalysed the multiplex PCR reads using MiXCR and keeps one entry per CDR3 protein. The data hold around 350,000 distinct CDR3 sequences, with about 12% observed a single time. The length of the CDR3 is 14 residues. Germline trimming cut 6 bases from V and 7 bases from J; bases unmatched to any gene: 4. Germline V gene data show CDR1 as DFQATT and CDR2 as SNEGSKA (reference sequence).

The sequenced sample consisted of blood. The receptor was isolated from a woman aged 18-35 years with Graves' hyperthyroidism. This rearrangement joins TRBV20-1 to TRBJ2-1; 15 bases agree with TRBD2. The CDR3 nucleotides read TGCAGTGCCCCGGGACTAGCGGGGGGAAATGAGCAGTTCTTC. Encoded protein: CSAPGLAGGNEQFF.